These 8 T cell receptor beta chains originate from one sample sequenced in a study of early T cells in non-severe SARS-CoV-2 infection. MiXCR was run by TCRdb on the 5' RACE reads, yielding one entry per CDR3 protein. The sample shows roughly 99,000 distinct CDR3 sequences, around 10% of them seen only once. The sample comprised whole blood. Receptor source: an adult who was a healthcare worker with PCR-confirmed SARS-CoV-2 infection or an uninfected control (not recorded which).

J is TRBJ1-6 and V is TRBV7-2; D might be TRBD1 (6 bases). This CDR3 region has 18 residues. V lost 1 base, J lost 0 bases, and 13 bases lay in between. Germline V lookup: CDR1 SGHTA, CDR2 FQGNSA. The CDR3 spells CASSLGQTGRSYNSPLHF. DNA of the CDR3: TGTGCCAGCAGCTTAGGGCAGACAGGACGCTCCTATAATTCACCCCTCCACTTT.

This clonotype was observed many times. This chain links TRBV28 with TRBJ2-5, with 7 bases lining up with TRBD2. CDR3 length: 14 amino acids. V trimming: 7 bases; J trimming: 5 bases; junction bases outside the gene matches: 10. Per the germline V gene, CDR1 is MDHEN and CDR2 is SYDVKM. The CDR3 DNA sequence: TGTGCCAGCATTGAAGCGGGATCCGACGAGACCCAGTACTTC. Translation: CASIEAGSDETQYF.

This clonotype was counted at least ten times. This chain joins TRBV19 and TRBJ2-3; D not resolved. V lost 5 bases and J lost 6, with 21 bases in between. Germline V gene lookup returns CDR1 LNHDA and CDR2 SQIVND (reference sequence). The CDR3 length is 16 residues. CDR3 sequence reads: CASSFGTLRSSDTQYF. The CDR3 region has the DNA TGTGCCAGTAGTTTTGGAACTCTTCGATCGTCTGATACGCAGTATTTT.

A few counts support this clonotype. The V and J genes are TRBV7-2 and TRBJ2-7; no reliable D call. This CDR3 spans 13 amino acids. Trimming shortened V by 4 bases and J by 2 bases, and 9 bases separated the two germline ends. Germline V gives CDR1 SGHTA, CDR2 FQGNSA. The CDR3 DNA reads TGTGCCAGCAGCTCTAATACTGCCTACGAGCAGTACTTC. It yields the protein CASSSNTAYEQYF.

The CDR3 protein is CSALRTEETQYF. CDR3 sequence (DNA): TGCAGTGCTCTTAGGACAGAAGAGACCCAGTACTTC. The chain couples TRBV20-1 to TRBJ2-5, with D perhaps matching TRBD1 (6 bases). Germline CDR1 is DFQATT and CDR2 is SNEGSKA (reference sequence). This CDR3 is built from 12 residues. Trimming left V 5 bases short and J 3 bases short, with 10 bases between.

This clonotype came up a few times. The chain has TRBV5-1 and TRBJ2-4, with 7 nucleotides matching TRBD1. The CDR3 totals 15 residues. With 1 base clipped from V and 8 bases from J, the junction kept 9 bases outside the gene matches. Germline lookup yields CDR1 SGHRS and CDR2 YFSETQ. The CDR3 loop reads CASSLLDKGADIQYF. In nucleotides, the CDR3 is TGCGCCAGCAGCTTGCTTGATAAGGGGGCGGACATTCAGTACTTC.

This clonotype was picked up a small number of times. For the CDR3, the DNA is TGCAGTGCTGGACGCCGGGACAGGAATCAGCCCCAGCATTTT. It is translated as CSAGRRDRNQPQHF. The chain is built from TRBV20-1 and TRBJ1-5; TRBD1 matches at 8 bases. Germline trimming cut 5 bases from V and 4 bases from J; bases unmatched to any gene: 7. In germline, CDR1 is DFQATT, CDR2 SNEGSKA (reference sequence). The CDR3 has 14 residues.

This clonotype was counted at least ten times. This rearrangement joins TRBV6-2 or TRBV6-3 to TRBJ2-7, with no clear D. Germline V gene sequence: CDR1 MNHEY, CDR2 SVGEGT. The V end was cut by 6 bases, the J end by 2 bases, with 14 bases between. This CDR3 has 14 residues. The CDR3 loop reads CASRRGSFAYEQYF. The CDR3, as DNA: TGTGCCAGCAGAAGAGGTAGTTTTGCCTACGAGCAGTACTTC.